These 8 T cell receptor beta chains were sequenced from one sample in a study of T cells after yellow fever vaccination. TCRdb reprocessed the 5' RACE reads with MiXCR, giving one entry per CDR3 protein. Of some 560,000 distinct CDR3 sequences in the sample, roughly 17% were seen once. Sequenced here: PBMCs, sampled 5 to 6 days after the first yellow fever vaccination. The receptors originated from a man aged 18-30 years who received the YFV17D yellow fever vaccine.

This clonotype was observed a few times. V and J are TRBV29-1 and TRBJ2-1; tentative D call: TRBD1 (6 bases). The CDR3 has 10 residues. V lost 7 bases and J 9 bases, leaving 10 bases between the germline ends. From germline, CDR1 is SQVTM and CDR2 ANQGSEA. Written as DNA, the CDR3 is TGCAGCGCAGGGGAAACTGAGCAGTTCTTC. Translated, it gives CSAGETEQFF.

This clonotype has a handful of counts. The chain has TRBV27 and TRBJ2-3; 9 positions match TRBD2. V dropped 5 bases and J dropped 4; count of bases not matched to a gene: 10. The CDR3 is made up of 16 amino acids. Germline-derived CDR1 and CDR2 are MNHEY and SMNVEV (reference sequence). CDR3 bases: TGTGCCAGCAGTCCCCGGGTAGCGGGGGCTTCAGATACGCAGTATTTT. This codes for CASSPRVAGASDTQYF.

The chain couples TRBV15 to TRBJ1-3, with D tentatively TRBD1 (5 bases). The ends were cut back, 0 bases at V and 2 bases at J, with 8 bases in the middle. CDR3 size: 15 residues. In germline, CDR1 is LNHNV, CDR2 YYDKDF (reference sequence). Here the CDR3 reads CATSRDPGPGNTIYF. The DNA of the CDR3 is TGTGCCACCAGCAGAGATCCGGGACCTGGAAACACCATATATTTT.

In its sample, this clonotype was seen many times. V and J are TRBV12-3 or TRBV12-4 and TRBJ2-7; TRBD1 matches at 7 bases. CDR3 length: 13 amino acids. The J segment lost 4 bases and the V segment lost 3 bases, leaving 3 bases of the junction unmatched. The CDR3 is CASSFQGVYEQYF. DNA of the CDR3: TGTGCCAGCAGTTTTCAGGGGGTATACGAGCAGTACTTC.

The sample holds a few counts of this clonotype. Here the CDR3 reads CASSLPLAGKRWSYEQYF. In DNA form, the CDR3 reads TGTGCCAGCAGCTTGCCACTAGCGGGGAAGCGATGGTCCTACGAGCAGTACTTC. The chain has TRBV11-2 and TRBJ2-7, with 10 nucleotides matching TRBD2. Trimming cost V 3 bases and J 1 base; bases outside gene matches: 12. The CDR3 runs to 18 residues. Germline V CDR1 and CDR2: SGHAT, FQNNGV.

The V gene is TRBV6-5, the J gene TRBJ2-1; no definite D call. The germline V gene has CDR1 MNHEY and CDR2 SVGAGI. With 2 bases removed from V and 0 bases from J, the gap between germline ends came to 8 bases. There are 15 residues in the CDR3. CDR3: CASSYGVISYNEQFF. The CDR3 bases are TGTGCCAGCAGTTACGGGGTAATCTCCTACAATGAGCAGTTCTTC.

The chain is built from TRBV5-5 and TRBJ2-1; D is perhaps TRBD1 (5 bases). The V end lost 2 bases, the J end lost 2 bases, and 11 bases lay between the germline ends. This CDR3 spans 15 amino acids. In germline, CDR1 is SGHKS, CDR2 YYEKEE (reference sequence). The CDR3 nucleotides read TGTGCCAGCAGCTTTTCAGGGTATCCCTACAATGAGCAGTTCTTC. Amino acids: CASSFSGYPYNEQFF. The full variable domain, completed using reference TRBV5-5 and TRBJ2-1, is DAGVTQSPTHLIKTRGQQVTLRCSPISGHKSVSWYQQVLGQGPQFIFQYYEKEERGRGNFPDRFSARQFPNYSSELNVNALLLGDSALYLCASSFSGYPYNEQFFGPGTRLTVL.

The rearrangement links TRBV2 to TRBJ2-3; 10 positions match TRBD2. This CDR3 is built from 17 residues. CDR1 and CDR2 (germline): SNHLY, FYNNEI. With 5 bases clipped from V and 0 bases from J, the junction kept 8 bases outside the gene matches. For the CDR3, the DNA is TGTGCCAGCAGTCCCAACCTAGCGGGAGCTAGCACAGATACGCAGTATTTT. It specifies CASSPNLAGASTDTQYF. Looking up the rest from reference TRBV2 and TRBJ2-3 gives the full variable domain: EPEVTQTPSHQVTQMGQEVILRCVPISNHLYFYWYRQILGQKVEFLVSFYNNEISEKSEIFDDQFSVERPDGSNFTLKIRSTKLEDSAMYFCASSPNLAGASTDTQYFGPGTRLTVL.